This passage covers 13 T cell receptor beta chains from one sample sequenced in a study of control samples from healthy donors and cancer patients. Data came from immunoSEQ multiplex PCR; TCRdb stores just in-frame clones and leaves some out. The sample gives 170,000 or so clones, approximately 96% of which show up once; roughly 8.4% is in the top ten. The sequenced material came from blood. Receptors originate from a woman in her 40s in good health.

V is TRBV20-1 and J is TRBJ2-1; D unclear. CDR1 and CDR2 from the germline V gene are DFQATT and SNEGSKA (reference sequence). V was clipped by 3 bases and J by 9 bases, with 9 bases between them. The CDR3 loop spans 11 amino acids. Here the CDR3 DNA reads TGCAGTGCTAGGCAGACTCGTGAGCAGTTCTTC. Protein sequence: CSARQTREQFF.

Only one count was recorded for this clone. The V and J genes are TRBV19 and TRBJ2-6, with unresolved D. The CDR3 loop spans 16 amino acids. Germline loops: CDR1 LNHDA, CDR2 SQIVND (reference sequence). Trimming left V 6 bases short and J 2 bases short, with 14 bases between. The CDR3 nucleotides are TGTGCCAGTAGGGTGGCCCGAGGTACTGGGGCCAACGTCCTGACTTTC. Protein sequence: CASRVARGTGANVLTF. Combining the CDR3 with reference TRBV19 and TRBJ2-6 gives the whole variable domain DGGITQSPKYLFRKEGQNVTLSCEQNLNHDAMYWYRQDPGQGLRLIYYSQIVNDFQKGDIAEGYSVSREKKESFPLTVTSAQKNPTAFYLCASRVARGTGANVLTFGAGSRLTVL.

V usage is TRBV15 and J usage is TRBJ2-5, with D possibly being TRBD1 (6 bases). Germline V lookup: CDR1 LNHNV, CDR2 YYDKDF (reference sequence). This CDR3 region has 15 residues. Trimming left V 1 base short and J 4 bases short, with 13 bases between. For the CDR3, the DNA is TGTGCCACCAGCAGAGCCAGGGGTCGACGAGAGACCCAGTACTTC. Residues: CATSRARGRRETQYF.

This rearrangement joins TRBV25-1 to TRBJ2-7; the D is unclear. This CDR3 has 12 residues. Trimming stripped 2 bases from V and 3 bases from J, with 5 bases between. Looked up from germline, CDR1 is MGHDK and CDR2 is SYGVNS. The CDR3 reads CASSEGVYEQYF. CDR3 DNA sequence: TGTGCCAGCAGTGAAGGGGTCTACGAGCAGTACTTC.

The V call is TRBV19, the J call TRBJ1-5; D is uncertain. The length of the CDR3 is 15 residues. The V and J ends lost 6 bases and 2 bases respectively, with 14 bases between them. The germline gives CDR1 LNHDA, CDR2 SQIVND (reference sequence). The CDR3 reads CASRARERGNQPQHF. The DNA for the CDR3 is TGTGCCAGTAGGGCCCGGGAAAGGGGCAATCAGCCCCAGCATTTT.

The CDR3 bases are TGTGCCAGCAGTCGGAGTGCTAGCTATGGCTACACCTTC. Amino acids: CASSRSASYGYTF. The chain is built from TRBV12-3 or TRBV12-4 and TRBJ1-2; D is ambiguous. Between the trimmed V and J ends, which lost 5 bases and 4 bases, there was a span of 11 bases. The CDR3 covers 13 residues.

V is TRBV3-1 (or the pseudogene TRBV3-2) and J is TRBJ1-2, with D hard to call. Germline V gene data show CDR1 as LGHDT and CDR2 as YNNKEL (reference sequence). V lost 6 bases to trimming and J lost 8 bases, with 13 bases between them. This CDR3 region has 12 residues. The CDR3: CASSLRESGYTF. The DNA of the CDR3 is TGTGCCAGCAGTTTGAGGGAGAGCGGCTACACCTTC.

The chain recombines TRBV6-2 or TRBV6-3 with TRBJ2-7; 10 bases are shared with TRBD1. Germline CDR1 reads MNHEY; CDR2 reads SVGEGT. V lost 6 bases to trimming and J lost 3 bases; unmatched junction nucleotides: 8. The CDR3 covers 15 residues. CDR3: CASSPRQGAFYEQYF. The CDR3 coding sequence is TGTGCCAGCAGCCCCAGACAGGGGGCATTCTACGAGCAGTACTTC.

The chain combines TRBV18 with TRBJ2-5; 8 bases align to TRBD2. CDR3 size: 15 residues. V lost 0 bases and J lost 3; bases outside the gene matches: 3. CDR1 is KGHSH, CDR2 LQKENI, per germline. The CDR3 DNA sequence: TGTGCCAGCTCACCACCTGGGACTAGGGAAGAGACCCAGTACTTC. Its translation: CASSPPGTREETQYF.

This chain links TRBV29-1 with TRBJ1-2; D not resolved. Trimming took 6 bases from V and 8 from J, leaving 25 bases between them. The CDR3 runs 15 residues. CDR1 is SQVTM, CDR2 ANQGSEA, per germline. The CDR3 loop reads CSVTNIGRSMTGYTF. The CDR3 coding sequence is TGCAGCGTGACCAATATCGGGCGAAGTATGACCGGCTACACCTTC.

The CDR3 coding sequence is TGTGCCAGCAGCCTAGGACACAGTACATCCCTTGGAAAACTGTTTTTT. It encodes CASSLGHSTSLGKLFF. The J gene is TRBJ1-4, the V gene TRBV11-2, with D possibly being TRBD1 (5 bases). Germline CDR1 reads SGHAT; CDR2 reads FQNNGV. V was pared by 5 bases and J by 10 bases, with 23 bases between. CDR3 length equals 16 residues.

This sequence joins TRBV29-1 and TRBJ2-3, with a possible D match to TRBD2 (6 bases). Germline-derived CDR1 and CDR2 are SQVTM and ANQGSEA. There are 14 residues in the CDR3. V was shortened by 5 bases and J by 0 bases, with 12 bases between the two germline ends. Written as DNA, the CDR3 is TGCAGCGTTCCCCGGCGGGGTAGCACAGATACGCAGTATTTT. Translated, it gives CSVPRRGSTDTQYF.

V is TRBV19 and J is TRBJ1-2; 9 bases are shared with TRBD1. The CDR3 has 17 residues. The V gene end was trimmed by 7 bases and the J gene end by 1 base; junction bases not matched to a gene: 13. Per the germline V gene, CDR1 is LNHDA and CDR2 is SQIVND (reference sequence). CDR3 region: CASTPLVRDRVNYGYTF. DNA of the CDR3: TGTGCCAGTACCCCACTTGTTCGGGACAGGGTTAACTATGGCTACACCTTC.